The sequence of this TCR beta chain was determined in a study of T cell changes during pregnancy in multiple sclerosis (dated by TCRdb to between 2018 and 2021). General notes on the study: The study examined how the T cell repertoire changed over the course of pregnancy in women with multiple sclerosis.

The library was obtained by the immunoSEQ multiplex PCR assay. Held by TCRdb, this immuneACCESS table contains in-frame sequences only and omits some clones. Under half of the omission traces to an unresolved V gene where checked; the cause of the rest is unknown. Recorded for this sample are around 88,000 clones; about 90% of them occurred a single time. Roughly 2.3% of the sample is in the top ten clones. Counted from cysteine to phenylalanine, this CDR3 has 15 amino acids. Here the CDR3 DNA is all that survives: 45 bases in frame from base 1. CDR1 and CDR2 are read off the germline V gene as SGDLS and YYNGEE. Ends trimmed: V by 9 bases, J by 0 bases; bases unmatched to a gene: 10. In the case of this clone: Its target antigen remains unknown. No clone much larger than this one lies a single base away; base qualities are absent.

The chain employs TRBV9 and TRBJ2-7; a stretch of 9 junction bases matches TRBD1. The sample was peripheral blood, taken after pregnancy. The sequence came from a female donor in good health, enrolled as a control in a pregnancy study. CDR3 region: CATNTGGRFSYEQYF. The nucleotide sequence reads TGTGCCACCAATACAGGGGGCCGCTTCTCCTACGAGCAGTACTTC.